Listed below are T cell receptor beta chains from one sample, sequenced in a study of graft-versus-host responses after intestinal transplantation. Produced via immunoSEQ multiplex PCR; TCRdb's table is partial and in-frame only. Of just under 100,000 clones in the sample, roughly 90% were seen once. Sequenced here: PBMCs, sampled approximately 420 days after intestinal transplant. The source is a human patient who received an intestinal transplant, so some T cells may come from the graft donor. Each CDR3 is given with its conserved first and last residue. D genes are given only for firm matches. Part of the rows lack a size; the others show once, few, many or a class for expanded clones.

size,J,V,D,DNA,CDR3
-,TRBJ1-1,TRBV11-1,-,TGTGCCAGCAGCTTAGGGGTGAACACTGAAGCTTTCTTT,CASSLGVNTEAFF
-,TRBJ2-1,TRBV5-1,TRBD2,TGCGCCAGCGGGACTAGCGGGGGGCCAAGCTCCTACAATGAGCAGTTCTTC,CASGTSGGPSSYNEQFF
-,TRBJ2-7,TRBV6-1,-,TGTGCCAGCAGTGAAGGGAACGAGCAGTACTTC,CASSEGNEQYF
-,TRBJ1-5,TRBV15,-,TGTGCCACCAGGGAAGGGGAGGGGTTCCAGCCCCAGCATTTT,CATREGEGFQPQHF
-,TRBJ2-1,TRBV9,TRBD2,TGTGCCAGCAGCGTAGGACTAGCGGAGTACAATGAGCAGTTCTTC,CASSVGLAEYNEQFF
few,TRBJ2-5,TRBV27,TRBD1,TGTGCCAGCAGTCCTATAGGGGACAGGGGTGAATGGGAGACCCAGTACTTC,CASSPIGDRGEWETQYF
-,TRBJ1-6,TRBV11-2,-,TGTGCCAGCAGCCCAGGAAGGGGGAATTCACCCCTCCACTTT,CASSPGRGNSPLHF
-,TRBJ1-2,TRBV18,-,TGTGCCAGCTCACCTAGTCCTTCAGGTGTCGCTGAACGGGGCTACACCTTC,CASSPSPSGVAERGYTF
-,TRBJ1-6,TRBV25-1,-,TGTGCCAGCAGTGGCCAGGGAGGGAATTCACCCCTCCACTTT,CASSGQGGNSPLHF
-,TRBJ2-5,TRBV29-1,TRBD2,TGCAGCGTCGGCTCAAGACAAGGGACTAGCGGGGGGGTAGAGACCCAGTACTTC,CSVGSRQGTSGGVETQYF
-,TRBJ1-6,TRBV18,TRBD1,TGTGCCAGCTCACCTAACCCGGGACAGGGTAATTCACCCCTCCACTTT,CASSPNPGQGNSPLHF
-,TRBJ1-6,TRBV21-1,-,TGTGCCAGCAGCCCGCCCCGCCGGACAGGGTCGATCTGTTCACCCCTCCACTTT,CASSPPRRTGSICSPLHF
-,TRBJ2-7,TRBV9,-,TGTGCCAGCAGCGTAACCCCCCTAGTTGAGCAGTACTTC,CASSVTPLVEQYF
-,TRBJ2-6,TRBV5-1,-,TGCGCCAGCAGCCGAGGGTTCGGGGGCGCGATCCGCACGGGGGCCAACGTCCTGACTTTC,CASSRGFGGAIRTGANVLTF
-,TRBJ1-5,TRBV7-9,TRBD1,TGTGCCAGCAGCAAGGGACAGGGAGGTCAGCCCCAGCATTTT,CASSKGQGGQPQHF
-,TRBJ2-1,TRBV5-1,-,TGCGCCAGCAGCCCGGGACCCGGTCTCGATGAGCAGTTCTTC,CASSPGPGLDEQFF
-,TRBJ1-1,TRBV5-6,-,TGTGCCAGCAAGTGGTCCCAGAACACTGAAGCTTTCTTT,CASKWSQNTEAFF
-,TRBJ1-6,TRBV19,-,TGTGCCAGTACCGAGGGTGCCCATTCACCCCTCCACTTT,CASTEGAHSPLHF
-,TRBJ2-6,TRBV5-1,-,TGCGCCAGCAGGGAGACCCCCCTCGCTGGGGCCAACGTCCTGACTTTC,CASRETPLAGANVLTF
-,TRBJ1-1,TRBV5-1,-,TGCGCCAGCAGCTGGGCGTTTACAGACATGAACACTGAAGCTTTCTTT,CASSWAFTDMNTEAFF
-,TRBJ2-3,TRBV9,-,TGTGCCAGCAACACCCGGGGGGCCGCGGATACGCAGTATTTT,CASNTRGAADTQYF
-,TRBJ1-1,TRBV6-4,-,TGTGCCAGCAGCGAACTTCCTGGGGGTCTTACTGAAGCTTTCTTT,CASSELPGGLTEAFF
-,TRBJ2-1,TRBV7-6,-,TGTGCCAGCAGCTTAGAAACGTCCCCCTACAATGAGCAGTTCTTC,CASSLETSPYNEQFF
-,TRBJ1-2,TRBV19,-,TGTGTCTCCGGCGGGGGCGGCTATGGCTACACCTTC,CVSGGGGYGYTF
-,TRBJ1-5,TRBV12-5,-,TGTGCTAGTGGTTTGGCCTGGACCCCGAATCAGCCCCAGCATTTT,CASGLAWTPNQPQHF
-,TRBJ1-1,TRBV7-2,TRBD1,TGTGCCAGCAGCCCCGGACAGGGGGGGGCTGAAGCTTTCTTT,CASSPGQGGAEAFF
-,TRBJ1-1,TRBV10-3,TRBD1,TGTGCGACTGGGACAGGACATACGAACACTGAAGCTTTCTTT,CATGTGHTNTEAFF
-,TRBJ2-2,TRBV2,-,TGTGCCAGCAATCGGCAGGCCTCGAACACCGGGGAGCTGTTTTTT,CASNRQASNTGELFF
-,TRBJ2-6,TRBV18,-,TGTGCCAGCTCACCCCGTCAATCTGGGGCCAACGTCCTGACTTTC,CASSPRQSGANVLTF
-,TRBJ2-5,TRBV27,-,TGTGCCAGCAGTACCCCATCCGGGGCCCAAGAGACCCAGTACTTC,CASSTPSGAQETQYF
-,TRBJ1-5,TRBV6-5,-,TGTGCCACCGGGACCGCCCGTAGCAATCAGCCCCAGCATTTT,CATGTARSNQPQHF
once,TRBJ2-3,TRBV5-1,-,TGCGCCAGCAGCGGGCCCAGCACAGATACGCAGTATTTT,CASSGPSTDTQYF
once,TRBJ2-5,TRBV7-3,-,TGTGCCAGCAGCACCTCTGCAGGGGTCTGGGAGACCCAGTACTTC,CASSTSAGVWETQYF
-,TRBJ1-2,TRBV2,-,TGTGCCAGCAGTGAAGGGGCAGCCGGCTACACCTTC,CASSEGAAGYTF
once,TRBJ1-1,TRBV15,-,TGTGCCACCAGCAGAGATCCGGGACCTGAAGCTTTCTTT,CATSRDPGPEAFF
-,TRBJ2-7,TRBV18,-,TGTGCCAGCTCCCTTACAGGGGAGGGTTCCTACGAGCAGTACTTC,CASSLTGEGSYEQYF
-,TRBJ2-4,TRBV7-9,-,TGTGCCACCCAGGACATTAACATTCAGTACTTC,CATQDINIQYF
-,TRBJ2-7,TRBV4-1,-,TGCGCCAGCAGCCCGCTACAGGGAGACCCCTACGAGCAGTACTTC,CASSPLQGDPYEQYF
-,TRBJ1-6,TRBV5-8,-,TGTGCCAGCAGCTTGGCCGAAGGGGGGGGCCCCTATAATTCACCCCTCCACTTT,CASSLAEGGGPYNSPLHF
-,TRBJ1-5,TRBV6-5,-,TGTGCCAGCAGTTACTCGAGCTTCCAACAGCCCCAGCATTTT,CASSYSSFQQPQHF